The source of this T cell receptor (beta chain) is a study of blood T cells in healthy people across ages. Study summary: Capturing about one barcoded beta molecule per two T cells was achieved by template switching.

This clonotype was recorded a few times. Its antigen is not known. It was with a sample-barcoded 5' primer and a J-beta primer mix that a second PCR of roughly 7 to 12 cycles was run. TCRdb fed the 5' RACE reads into MiXCR, producing one record per CDR3 protein. The table lists some 1.5 million distinct CDR3 sequences, less than 45% of them singletons. The length of the CDR3 is 15 residues. Looked up from germline, CDR1 is SEHNR and CDR2 is FQNEAQ (reference sequence). V gave up 7 bases and J gave up 3 bases, with 16 bases separating them. Findings and caveats of the study: The CMV status of each donor remained undetermined, and this could have confounded shifts in expanded clonotypes.

The sequence came from a woman aged 18-29 years in good health. The sequencing input was blood. The chain uses TRBV7-9 and TRBJ2-1; the D is unclear. The CDR3 DNA reads TGTGCCAGCACCACCTCAGGCTTCCACTACAATGAGCAGTTCTTC. It translates to CASTTSGFHYNEQFF.